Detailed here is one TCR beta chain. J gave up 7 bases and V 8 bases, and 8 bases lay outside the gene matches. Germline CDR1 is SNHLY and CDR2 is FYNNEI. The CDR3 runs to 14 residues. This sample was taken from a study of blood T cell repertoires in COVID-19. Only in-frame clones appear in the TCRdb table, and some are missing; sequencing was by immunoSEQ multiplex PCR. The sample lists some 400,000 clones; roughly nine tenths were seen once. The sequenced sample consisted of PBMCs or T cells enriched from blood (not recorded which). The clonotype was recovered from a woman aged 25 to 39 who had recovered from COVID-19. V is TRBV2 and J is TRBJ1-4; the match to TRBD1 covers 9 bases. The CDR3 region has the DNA TGTGCCAGCGGGCCGACAGGGGGAGGTGAAAAACTGTTTTTT. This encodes CASGPTGGGEKLFF.